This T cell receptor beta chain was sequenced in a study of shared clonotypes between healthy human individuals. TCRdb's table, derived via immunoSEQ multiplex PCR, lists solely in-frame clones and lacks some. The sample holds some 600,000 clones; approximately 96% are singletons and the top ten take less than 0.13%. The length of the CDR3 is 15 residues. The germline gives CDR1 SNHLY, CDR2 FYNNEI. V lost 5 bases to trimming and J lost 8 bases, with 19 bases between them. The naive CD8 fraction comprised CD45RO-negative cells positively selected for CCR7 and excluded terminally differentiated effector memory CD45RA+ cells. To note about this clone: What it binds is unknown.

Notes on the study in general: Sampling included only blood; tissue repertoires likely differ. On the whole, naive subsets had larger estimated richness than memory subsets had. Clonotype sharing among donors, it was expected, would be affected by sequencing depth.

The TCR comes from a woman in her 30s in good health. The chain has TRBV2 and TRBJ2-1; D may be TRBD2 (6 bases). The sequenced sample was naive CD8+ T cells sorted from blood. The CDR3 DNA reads TGTGCCAGCAGTCTGCGGGGCTCCCTTCCCGATGAGCAGTTCTTC. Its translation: CASSLRGSLPDEQFF.